This T cell receptor (beta chain) derives from a study of regulatory T cells in long-lasting Graves disease. Described time point: persistent/refractory GD, antithyroid drugs over 5 years with positive TRAb. PBMC RNA was the source of the TCR library. Relying on iRepertoire HTBI primers and Arm-PCR of CDR3 regions, the team built TCR beta libraries. TCRdb independently ran MiXCR on the multiplex PCR reads; one entry per CDR3 protein. The sample consists of around 400,000 distinct CDR3 sequences, approximately 22% of them appearing once. Per the germline V gene, CDR1 is GTSNPN and CDR2 is SVGIG (reference sequence). Trimming removed 1 base from V and 8 bases from J, with 11 bases in between. The CDR3 has 12 amino acids. Many counts were recorded for this clonotype.

Material: peripheral blood mononuclear cells (PBMCs), obtained when the disease was refractory, from a patient treated with antithyroid drugs. The receptor was isolated from a female donor with Graves disease. The genes are TRBV30 and TRBJ1-2; D is unclear. CDR3 sequence reads: CAWSGTNVGYTF. The DNA of the CDR3 is TGTGCCTGGAGTGGCACCAATGTGGGCTACACCTTC.